The 21 T cell receptor beta chains below all came from one sample that was sequenced in a study of blood T cells in healthy people across ages. The use of a sample-barcoded 5' primer and a J-beta primer mix characterized a second PCR of about 7 to 12 cycles. TCRdb re-called the 5' RACE reads with MiXCR, one entry per CDR3 protein. Counted here are about 800,000 distinct CDR3 sequences, 58% occurring once; the ten biggest clones make up approximately 20%. The material sequenced was blood. All receptors derive from a man aged 30 to 39 in good health.

This chain joins TRBV3-1 and TRBJ2-4, with TRBD1 matching over 12 bases. TRBJ2-7 matches the DNA end more closely, so the J call is doubtful. CDR1 is LGHDT and CDR2 is YNNKEL in the germline V gene (reference sequence). The CDR3 consists of 16 residues. This CDR3 is CASSQRDRGLSYEQYF. The DNA of the CDR3 is TGTGCCAGCAGCCAAAGGGACAGGGGGCTGTCCTACGAGCAGTACTTC.

The chain combines TRBV20-1 with TRBJ2-1; 11 nucleotides align to TRBD2. From germline, CDR1 is DFQATT and CDR2 SNEGSKA (reference sequence). The CDR3 length is 13 residues. Losses at the gene ends were 0 bases for V and 12 bases for J; bases not matched to a gene: 4. Here the CDR3 reads CSAREGLAVSQFF. CDR3 nucleotide sequence: TGCAGTGCTAGAGAGGGACTAGCGGTGTCGCAGTTCTTC.

The V gene is TRBV29-1, the J gene TRBJ1-4; no clear D gene. V was shortened by 6 bases and J by 10 bases, with 21 bases between the two germline ends. The germline V gene encodes CDR1 SQVTM and CDR2 ANQGSEA. The CDR3 is 14 residues long. The CDR3: CSVAKLGTGVKLFF. CDR3 nucleotide sequence: TGCAGCGTCGCTAAACTGGGAACTGGGGTAAAACTGTTTTTT.

This clonotype has a handful of counts. J is TRBJ2-5 and V is TRBV7-2, with 10 nucleotides matching TRBD2. Germline V lookup: CDR1 SGHTA, CDR2 FQGNSA. CDR3 length: 16 amino acids. V shed 3 bases, J shed 3 bases, and the junction held 7 bases outside the gene matches. The CDR3 sequence is CASSFSRAGGKETQYF. The CDR3 DNA reads as TGTGCCAGCAGCTTCTCTAGAGCGGGAGGGAAAGAGACCCAGTACTTC.

This sequence joins TRBV6-5 and TRBJ2-3; the match to TRBD1 covers 9 bases. Trimming removed 6 bases from V and 4 bases from J; junction bases left unmatched: 5. The CDR3 extends over 14 amino acids. Germline CDR1 is MNHEY and CDR2 is SVGAGI. The DNA of the CDR3 is TGTGCCAGCAGACCGACAGGGGGGGCAGATACGCAGTATTTT. It specifies CASRPTGGADTQYF.

V is TRBV6-2 or TRBV6-3 and J is TRBJ2-5; 14 positions agree with TRBD2. CDR3 length: 16 residues. The V gene's germline CDR1 is MNHEY and CDR2 SVGEGT. V gave up 5 bases and J gave up 4 bases; unmatched junction bases: 6. The CDR3 is CASSPGTSGSIETQYF. DNA for the CDR3: TGTGCCAGCAGTCCCGGGACTAGCGGGAGTATAGAGACCCAGTACTTC.

This sequence joins TRBV3-1 and TRBJ1-2; 8 positions agree with TRBD1. Germline V gives CDR1 LGHDT, CDR2 YNNKEL (reference sequence). The V gene end was trimmed by 3 bases and the J gene end by 4 bases; junction bases not matched to a gene: 10. CDR3 length equals 16 residues. The CDR3 here is CASSHPWTGLPYGYTF. Written as DNA, the CDR3 is TGTGCCAGCAGCCATCCCTGGACAGGGCTACCCTATGGCTACACCTTC.

This clonotype has only a few counts. The rearrangement uses TRBV12-3 or TRBV12-4 and TRBJ1-2; a weak D match, TRBD1 (5 bases). V shed 6 bases and J shed 2 bases, with 10 bases lying between them. The CDR3 is 13 amino acids. Here the CDR3 reads CASSKTENYGYTF. DNA of the CDR3: TGTGCCAGCAGCAAGACAGAGAACTATGGCTACACCTTC.

This clonotype was counted a few times. The J gene is TRBJ1-5, the V gene TRBV29-1, with 7 bases matching TRBD1. The CDR3 sequence is 13 residues long. Trimming took 5 bases from V and 6 from J; bases not matched to a gene: 7. The germline V gene encodes CDR1 SQVTM and CDR2 ANQGSEA. CDR3 region: CSVQGVMGQPQHF. The CDR3 DNA follows: TGCAGCGTTCAGGGGGTGATGGGTCAGCCCCAGCATTTT.

This chain uses TRBV4-3 with TRBJ2-4; tentative D call: TRBD2 (6 bases). The J call may be wrong; the DNA end is better matched by TRBJ2-7. The CDR3 has 14 residues. The germline CDR1 and CDR2 sequences are LGHNA and YSLEER. The CDR3 DNA reads as TGCGCCAGCAGCCTAGACAAGGGAGGCAACGAGCAGTACTTC. Its translation: CASSLDKGGNEQYF.

This clonotype was recorded only once. The chain carries TRBV20-1 and TRBJ2-1; 16 positions agree with TRBD2. V shed 4 bases, J shed 8 bases, and the junction held 11 bases outside the gene matches. This CDR3 has 17 amino acids. Germline-derived CDR1 and CDR2 are DFQATT and SNEGSKA (reference sequence). The CDR3, as DNA: TGCAGTGCTACCCTAGGTAGGGGACTAGCGGGAGGGGATGAGCAGTTCTTC. Amino acids: CSATLGRGLAGGDEQFF.

The J gene is TRBJ2-1, the V gene TRBV12-3 or TRBV12-4; 7 positions agree with TRBD2. This CDR3 spans 15 amino acids. The J segment lost 2 bases and the V segment lost 6 bases, leaving 7 bases of the junction unmatched. The CDR3 nucleotides read TGTGCCAGCAGCCTCAGCGGGGCCCCCTACAATGAGCAGTTCTTC. The encoded protein is CASSLSGAPYNEQFF.

V is TRBV6-1 and J is TRBJ2-5; D may correspond to TRBD1 or TRBD2 (5 bases each). The germline V gene encodes CDR1 MNHNS and CDR2 SASEGT. Trimming took 7 bases from V and 5 from J, leaving 14 bases between them. The CDR3 runs to 13 residues. The CDR3 nucleotides read TGTGCCAGCAAGAGGGGAGATCAGGAGACCCAGTACTTC. The encoded protein is CASKRGDQETQYF.

This rearrangement joins TRBV18 to TRBJ2-1, with TRBD1 identical over 11 bases. CDR3 length: 15 residues. Trimming cost V 3 bases and J 7 bases; bases outside gene matches: 5. Looked up from germline, CDR1 is KGHSH and CDR2 is LQKENI. The DNA for the CDR3 is TGTGCCAGCTCACCTCCCGGGGACAGGGGGAATGAGCAGTTCTTC. Translated, it gives CASSPPGDRGNEQFF.

This clonotype was picked up a small number of times. V and J are TRBV27 and TRBJ2-3; D gene unclear. Germline assignment: CDR1 MNHEY and CDR2 SMNVEV (reference sequence). The CDR3 has 14 residues. V gave up 3 bases and J gave up 6 bases, with 13 bases separating them. The CDR3 DNA sequence: TGTGCCAGCAGTTTGCGTAGTACAGCGGATACGCAGTATTTT. Its protein is CASSLRSTADTQYF.

The chain recombines TRBV20-1 with TRBJ2-5; perhaps TRBD1 as D (6 bases). V was trimmed by 6 bases and J by 5 bases, leaving 13 bases between them. Per the germline V gene, CDR1 is DFQATT and CDR2 is SNEGSKA (reference sequence). The CDR3 runs 12 residues. The CDR3 DNA reads TGCAGTGCCCAACAGGGCGAGGAGACCCAGTACTTC. Translating it yields CSAQQGEETQYF.

A word on this clonotype: Compared with germline, one end of the junction differs, possibly owing to a read error. V is TRBV6-5 and J is TRBJ1-6; D is undetermined. From germline, CDR1 is MNHEY and CDR2 SVGAGI. This CDR3 region has 13 residues. The CDR3 protein is CAGSLEGRTPLHF. CDR3 DNA: TGTGCCGGCAGTTTGGAAGGGAGAACACCCCTCCACTTT.

CDR3 sequence (DNA): TGCGCCAGCAGACGCGGACAGGAGACCTACGAGCAGTACTTC. It yields the protein CASRRGQETYEQYF. The rearrangement links TRBV5-1 to TRBJ2-7; 7 bases match TRBD1. Germline CDR1 and CDR2: SGHRS and YFSETQ. CDR3 length: 14 residues. With V trimmed by 5 bases and J by 2 bases, 7 bases remained unmatched.

The rearrangement uses TRBV20-1 and TRBJ2-5; D possibly corresponds to TRBD1 (5 bases). V gave up 7 bases and J gave up 5 bases, with 14 bases separating them. The CDR3 has 12 amino acids. The germline V gene has CDR1 DFQATT and CDR2 SNEGSKA (reference sequence). The CDR3 DNA reads as TGCAGTGTTGGAAAGGGGTCGGAGACCCAGTACTTC. This sequence encodes CSVGKGSETQYF.

The genes are TRBV20-1 and TRBJ2-3; TRBD2 matches at 8 bases. The germline CDR1 and CDR2 sequences are DFQATT and SNEGSKA (reference sequence). CDR3 length equals 14 residues. V was clipped by 0 bases and J by 6 bases; unmatched bases: 5. CDR3 sequence (DNA): TGCAGTGCTAGAGATGGAAGCGGGGGTGATACGCAGTATTTT. Its protein product is CSARDGSGGDTQYF.

V and J are TRBV11-2 and TRBJ2-7; unclear D gene. This CDR3 has 13 amino acids. Trimming removed 7 bases at V and 7 bases at J, with 17 bases between. Per germline, CDR1 SGHAT and CDR2 FQNNGV. The CDR3 loop reads CASKPQLEREQYF. The CDR3 region has the DNA TGTGCCAGCAAACCTCAGCTGGAGAGAGAGCAGTACTTC.